This T cell receptor (beta chain) was found in a study of cytomegalovirus exposure and HLA in healthy donors. Study information: An earlier analysis found roughly 110 million unique TCR beta sequences from around 180 million T cells.

For this clone: Its antigen is as yet unknown.

The V segment lost 5 bases and the J segment 4 bases; nucleotides outside the gene matches: 11. Germline assignment: CDR1 SEHNR and CDR2 FQNEAQ (reference sequence). The length of the CDR3 is 16 residues. It was with 60 Vbeta and 13 Jbeta primers that the PCR ran. Sequencing was performed with immunoSEQ multiplex PCR; in TCRdb, only in-frame clones are kept and a portion is missing. The repertoire includes over 85,000 clones, around three quarters of them detected once, and around 0.63% sits in the top ten. Findings of the study overall: The authors listed 164 TCR beta chains as cytomegalovirus-associated. In a later analysis, at a false discovery rate of 0.05, under 20,000 TCR beta sequences matched HLA alleles. Prediction of most subjects' HLA-A and HLA-B alleles by TCR beta sequences was reportedly accurate.

The receptor was isolated from a man younger than 45 in good health and CMV-seronegative. Sequencing input: PBMCs. V gene TRBV7-9 combines with J gene TRBJ2-1, with 7 bases aligning to TRBD2. The CDR3 loop is CASSAPNERGYNEQFF. CDR3 sequence (DNA): TGTGCCAGCAGCGCCCCTAATGAGCGGGGATACAATGAGCAGTTCTTC.